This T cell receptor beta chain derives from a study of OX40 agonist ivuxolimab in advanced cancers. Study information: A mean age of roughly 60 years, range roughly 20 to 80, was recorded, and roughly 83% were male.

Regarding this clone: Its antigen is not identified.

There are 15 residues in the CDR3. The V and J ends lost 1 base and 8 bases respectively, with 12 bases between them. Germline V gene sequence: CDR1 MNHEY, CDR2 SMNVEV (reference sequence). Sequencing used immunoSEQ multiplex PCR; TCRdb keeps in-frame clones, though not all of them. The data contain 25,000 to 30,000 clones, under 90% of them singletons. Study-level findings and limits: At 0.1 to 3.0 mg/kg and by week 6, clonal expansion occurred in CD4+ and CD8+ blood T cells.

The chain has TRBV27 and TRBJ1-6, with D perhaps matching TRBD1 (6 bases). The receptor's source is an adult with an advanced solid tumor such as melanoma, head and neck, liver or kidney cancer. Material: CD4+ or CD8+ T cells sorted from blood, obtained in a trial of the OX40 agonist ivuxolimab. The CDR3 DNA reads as TGTGCCAGCAGTTTATTGGCAGGGGCCTATTCACCCCTCCACTTT. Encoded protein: CASSLLAGAYSPLHF.